The rows below give T cell receptor beta chains drawn from one sample of a study of cytomegalovirus exposure and HLA in healthy donors. Data came from immunoSEQ multiplex PCR; TCRdb stores just in-frame clones and leaves some out. Of 190,000 or so clones in the sample, roughly 87% were seen once. The sample comprised PBMCs. The receptors stem from a man aged 50-60 years in good health and CMV-seronegative. Each CDR3 is given with its conserved first and last residue. A D gene is named only where the DNA matches it firmly. Clone size is shown for a subset of rows, as once, few, many or a class of expanded clone.

D gene: -
CDR3 length: 13
J gene: TRBJ1-2
clone size: once
V gene: TRBV6-1
CDR3 protein: CASSAKENYGYTF
CDR3 DNA: TGTGCCAGCAGTGCTAAGGAGAACTATGGCTACACCTTC

D gene: TRBD2
CDR3 length: 16
J gene: TRBJ2-1
clone size: -
V gene: TRBV7-2
CDR3 protein: CASSGRTSGAYNEQFF
CDR3 DNA: TGTGCCAGCAGCGGCCGTACTAGCGGGGCTTACAATGAGCAGTTCTTC

D gene: -
CDR3 length: 15
J gene: TRBJ1-6
clone size: -
V gene: TRBV19
CDR3 protein: CASSIGPGAGSPLHF
CDR3 DNA: TGTGCCAGTAGTATCGGGCCAGGGGCAGGATCACCCCTCCACTTT

D gene: -
CDR3 length: 13
J gene: TRBJ1-1
clone size: -
V gene: TRBV6-5
CDR3 protein: CASSKPGHRGAFF
CDR3 DNA: TGTGCCAGCAGCAAACCGGGACACCGAGGAGCTTTCTTT

D gene: TRBD1
CDR3 length: 17
J gene: TRBJ1-6
clone size: -
V gene: TRBV4-3
CDR3 protein: CASSQDGGQGKRSPLHF
CDR3 DNA: TGCGCCAGCAGCCAAGATGGGGGACAGGGGAAGAGGTCACCCCTCCACTTT

D gene: TRBD1
CDR3 length: 15
J gene: TRBJ2-5
clone size: -
V gene: TRBV18
CDR3 protein: CASSPPGTGKETQYF
CDR3 DNA: TGTGCCAGCTCACCCCCCGGGACAGGGAAAGAGACCCAGTACTTC

D gene: -
CDR3 length: 13
J gene: TRBJ1-6
clone size: few
V gene: TRBV5-6
CDR3 protein: CASTGQTNSPLHF
CDR3 DNA: TGTGCCAGCACGGGACAAACTAATTCACCCCTCCACTTT

D gene: TRBD1
CDR3 length: 13
J gene: TRBJ2-5
clone size: -
V gene: TRBV7-9
CDR3 protein: CASSFQGAETQYF
CDR3 DNA: TGTGCCAGCAGCTTCCAGGGGGCCGAGACCCAGTACTTC

D gene: -
CDR3 length: 14
J gene: TRBJ1-1
clone size: -
V gene: TRBV6-5
CDR3 protein: CASSMETGNTEAFF
CDR3 DNA: TGTGCCAGCAGTATGGAGACAGGGAACACTGAAGCTTTCTTT

D gene: -
CDR3 length: 16
J gene: TRBJ2-1
clone size: -
V gene: TRBV21-1
CDR3 protein: CASSNEQGPLYNEQFF
CDR3 DNA: TGTGCCAGCAGCAACGAGCAGGGGCCGCTATACAATGAGCAGTTCTTC

D gene: TRBD1
CDR3 length: 14
J gene: TRBJ2-7
clone size: once
V gene: TRBV5-1
CDR3 protein: CASTWGTGSYEQYF
CDR3 DNA: TGCGCCAGCACCTGGGGGACAGGGTCCTACGAGCAGTACTTC

D gene: TRBD2
CDR3 length: 14
J gene: TRBJ2-3
clone size: -
V gene: TRBV29-1
CDR3 protein: CSVEAGGNADTQYF
CDR3 DNA: TGCAGCGTTGAGGCGGGAGGCAATGCAGATACGCAGTATTTT

D gene: -
CDR3 length: 14
J gene: TRBJ2-2
clone size: -
V gene: TRBV9
CDR3 protein: CASSVLAGSGELFF
CDR3 DNA: TGTGCCAGCAGCGTATTGGCAGGTTCCGGGGAGCTGTTTTTT

D gene: -
CDR3 length: 14
J gene: TRBJ2-1
clone size: -
V gene: TRBV18
CDR3 protein: CASSPPHSLNEQFF
CDR3 DNA: TGTGCCAGCTCACCACCCCACAGCCTTAATGAGCAGTTCTTC

D gene: -
CDR3 length: 17
J gene: TRBJ2-3
clone size: -
V gene: TRBV5-1
CDR3 protein: CASSPSFTSPSTDTQYF
CDR3 DNA: TGCGCCAGCAGCCCGTCATTTACTAGCCCTAGCACAGATACGCAGTATTTT

D gene: TRBD2
CDR3 length: 16
J gene: TRBJ2-3
clone size: -
V gene: TRBV18
CDR3 protein: CASSQQRGRYTDTQYF
CDR3 DNA: TGTGCCAGCTCACAGCAGCGGGGGAGGTACACAGATACGCAGTATTTT

D gene: TRBD2
CDR3 length: 15
J gene: TRBJ2-1
clone size: -
V gene: TRBV11-3
CDR3 protein: CASSSRTSGTNEQFF
CDR3 DNA: TGTGCCAGCAGTTCCCGGACTAGCGGGACGAATGAGCAGTTCTTC

D gene: TRBD1
CDR3 length: 15
J gene: TRBJ2-5
clone size: -
V gene: TRBV2
CDR3 protein: CASSLTRQGRETQYF
CDR3 DNA: TGTGCCAGCAGTCTGACACGACAGGGGCGGGAGACCCAGTACTTC

D gene: -
CDR3 length: 11
J gene: TRBJ1-1
clone size: once
V gene: TRBV20-1
CDR3 protein: CSASVYTEAFF
CDR3 DNA: TGCAGTGCTTCGGTTTACACTGAAGCTTTCTTT

D gene: TRBD1
CDR3 length: 13
J gene: TRBJ1-5
clone size: -
V gene: TRBV7-9
CDR3 protein: CASSAQGNQPQHF
CDR3 DNA: TGTGCCAGCAGCGCACAGGGGAATCAGCCCCAGCATTTT

D gene: -
CDR3 length: 15
J gene: TRBJ1-3
clone size: few
V gene: TRBV5-6
CDR3 protein: CASSRWGGTGNTIYF
CDR3 DNA: TGTGCCAGCAGCAGATGGGGAGGGACTGGAAACACCATATATTTT

D gene: -
CDR3 length: 13
J gene: TRBJ1-5
clone size: -
V gene: TRBV10-3
CDR3 protein: CAISELGNQPQHF
CDR3 DNA: TGTGCCATCAGTGAACTGGGCAATCAGCCCCAGCATTTT

D gene: TRBD2
CDR3 length: 15
J gene: TRBJ2-7
clone size: -
V gene: TRBV30
CDR3 protein: CAWSVRAGGDYEQYF
CDR3 DNA: TGTGCCTGGAGCGTGAGAGCGGGAGGAGACTACGAGCAGTACTTC

D gene: -
CDR3 length: 19
J gene: TRBJ2-7
clone size: -
V gene: TRBV4-1
CDR3 protein: CASSQEQQQPSTVSYEQYF
CDR3 DNA: TGCGCCAGCAGCCAAGAGCAACAGCAACCTTCCACTGTCTCCTACGAGCAGTACTTC

D gene: -
CDR3 length: 14
J gene: TRBJ2-7
clone size: once
V gene: TRBV5-1
CDR3 protein: CASSLGQWSYEQYF
CDR3 DNA: TGCGCCAGCAGCTTGGGACAGTGGTCCTACGAGCAGTACTTC

D gene: TRBD2
CDR3 length: 13
J gene: TRBJ2-1
clone size: -
V gene: TRBV11-3
CDR3 protein: CASSRGEVIEQFF
CDR3 DNA: TGTGCCAGCAGCCGGGGGGAGGTTATTGAGCAGTTCTTC

D gene: TRBD1
CDR3 length: 16
J gene: TRBJ2-1
clone size: -
V gene: TRBV28
CDR3 protein: CASSLTGQGAYGEQFF
CDR3 DNA: TGTGCCAGCAGTTTAACGGGACAGGGGGCTTACGGTGAGCAGTTCTTC

D gene: TRBD1
CDR3 length: 16
J gene: TRBJ2-2
clone size: -
V gene: TRBV7-9
CDR3 protein: CASSRYGQGFTGELFF
CDR3 DNA: TGTGCCAGCAGCCGCTACGGACAGGGTTTCACCGGGGAGCTGTTTTTT

D gene: -
CDR3 length: 14
J gene: TRBJ1-6
clone size: -
V gene: TRBV21-1
CDR3 protein: CASWVGQIGSPLHF
CDR3 DNA: TGTGCCAGCTGGGTGGGACAAATTGGTTCACCCCTCCACTTT

D gene: TRBD1
CDR3 length: 13
J gene: TRBJ1-1
clone size: -
V gene: TRBV6-1
CDR3 protein: CASGTGGVTEAFF
CDR3 DNA: TGTGCCTCAGGGACAGGGGGGGTCACTGAAGCTTTCTTT

D gene: -
CDR3 length: 13
J gene: TRBJ2-5
clone size: -
V gene: TRBV7-2
CDR3 protein: CASSFANQETQYF
CDR3 DNA: TGTGCCAGCAGCTTCGCTAACCAAGAGACCCAGTACTTC

D gene: -
CDR3 length: 12
J gene: TRBJ2-3
clone size: -
V gene: TRBV7-2
CDR3 protein: CASSRRSDTQYF
CDR3 DNA: TGTGCCAGCAGCCGGAGATCAGATACGCAGTATTTT

D gene: TRBD2
CDR3 length: 15
J gene: TRBJ2-7
clone size: -
V gene: TRBV27
CDR3 protein: CASSPRLAGRYEQYF
CDR3 DNA: TGTGCCAGCAGTCCCCGACTAGCGGGAAGATACGAGCAGTACTTC

D gene: TRBD2
CDR3 length: 15
J gene: TRBJ2-7
clone size: -
V gene: TRBV5-4
CDR3 protein: CASSPRTSGAYEQYF
CDR3 DNA: TGTGCCAGCAGCCCGCGCACTAGCGGAGCCTACGAGCAGTACTTC

D gene: -
CDR3 length: 14
J gene: TRBJ2-7
clone size: -
V gene: TRBV6-6
CDR3 protein: CASSYVDYTWEQYF
CDR3 DNA: TGTGCCAGCAGTTATGTGGACTATACGTGGGAGCAGTACTTC

D gene: -
CDR3 length: 16
J gene: TRBJ2-2
clone size: -
V gene: TRBV4-2
CDR3 protein: CASSQEGGSNTGELFF
CDR3 DNA: TGTGCCAGCAGCCAAGAAGGGGGATCGAACACCGGGGAGCTGTTTTTT

D gene: -
CDR3 length: 16
J gene: TRBJ2-3
clone size: -
V gene: TRBV7-2
CDR3 protein: CASSLGRGSRTDTQYF
CDR3 DNA: TGTGCCAGCAGCTTAGGCCGGGGGTCGCGCACAGATACGCAGTATTTT

D gene: -
CDR3 length: 15
J gene: TRBJ1-6
clone size: -
V gene: TRBV4-3
CDR3 protein: CASSQDRPSGSPLHF
CDR3 DNA: TGCGCCAGCAGCCAAGATCGCCCTAGCGGGTCACCCCTCCACTTT

D gene: TRBD1
CDR3 length: 14
J gene: TRBJ1-1
clone size: -
V gene: TRBV7-2
CDR3 protein: CASSRYRGGTEAFF
CDR3 DNA: TGTGCCAGCAGCCGTTACAGGGGCGGCACTGAAGCTTTCTTT

D gene: TRBD1
CDR3 length: 15
J gene: TRBJ2-7
clone size: few
V gene: TRBV5-6
CDR3 protein: CASSLGGTGRYEQYF
CDR3 DNA: TGTGCCAGCAGCTTGGGTGGGACAGGCCGCTACGAGCAGTACTTC

D gene: TRBD1
CDR3 length: 13
J gene: TRBJ2-7
clone size: -
V gene: TRBV7-9
CDR3 protein: CASSRGQGYEQYF
CDR3 DNA: TGTGCCAGCAGCCGTGGACAGGGCTACGAGCAGTACTTC

D gene: -
CDR3 length: 15
J gene: TRBJ1-1
clone size: -
V gene: TRBV18
CDR3 protein: CASSLSDSQNTEAFF
CDR3 DNA: TGTGCCAGCTCACTGTCTGACAGCCAGAACACTGAAGCTTTCTTT

D gene: -
CDR3 length: 13
J gene: TRBJ1-1
clone size: -
V gene: TRBV4-2
CDR3 protein: CASSQVGRGEAFF
CDR3 DNA: TGTGCCAGCAGCCAAGTTGGCAGGGGTGAAGCTTTCTTT

D gene: -
CDR3 length: 15
J gene: TRBJ2-2
clone size: -
V gene: TRBV10-3
CDR3 protein: CAISDGQQQTGELFF
CDR3 DNA: TGTGCCATCAGTGATGGGCAGCAACAGACCGGGGAGCTGTTTTTT

D gene: TRBD1
CDR3 length: 15
J gene: TRBJ1-1
clone size: -
V gene: TRBV11-2
CDR3 protein: CASSLPPGQGAGAFF
CDR3 DNA: TGTGCCAGCAGCCTACCCCCGGGACAGGGGGCGGGGGCTTTCTTT

D gene: TRBD2
CDR3 length: 17
J gene: TRBJ2-7
clone size: -
V gene: TRBV5-6
CDR3 protein: CASSLVLAGNTAYEQYF
CDR3 DNA: TGTGCCAGCAGCTTGGTACTAGCGGGGAACACCGCCTACGAGCAGTACTTC

D gene: TRBD2
CDR3 length: 15
J gene: TRBJ2-3
clone size: -
V gene: TRBV9
CDR3 protein: CASSVGGGTTDTQYF
CDR3 DNA: TGTGCCAGCAGCGTAGGGGGGGGAACCACAGATACGCAGTATTTT

D gene: -
CDR3 length: 17
J gene: TRBJ2-7
clone size: -
V gene: TRBV27
CDR3 protein: CASSPLLPGHSNYEQYF
CDR3 DNA: TGTGCCAGCAGTCCCCTTCTACCGGGACACTCAAACTACGAGCAGTACTTC